This T cell receptor (beta chain) was profiled in a study of post-analysis software for immune sequencing data. Overall study findings and caveats: TRBV segments more frequent in patients than in controls numbered about five and included TRBV5-6, TRBV5-1 and TRBV20-1.

This clonotype has more than one count but fewer than ten. As yet, its antigen is unknown. Trimming stripped 1 base from V and 2 bases from J, with 8 bases between. The CDR3 loop spans 14 amino acids. From germline, CDR1 is MGHDK and CDR2 SYGVNS. Each TCR beta cDNA library carried unique molecular identifiers. TCRdb redid the calling of the PCR reads with MiXCR, one entry per CDR3 protein. The repertoire holds hundreds of thousands of distinct CDR3 sequences, with around 27% as singletons. The rearrangement uses TRBV25-1 and TRBJ2-5; possible D gene TRBD1, 6 bases. The sequencing sample was made of blood. This clonotype was obtained from a girl under 18 with multiple sclerosis. CDR3 sequence reads: CASSEWGQQETQYF. The CDR3 bases are TGTGCCAGCAGTGAATGGGGACAACAAGAGACCCAGTACTTC.